Detailed here is one TCR beta chain. The antigen is not known. The length of the CDR3 is 17 residues. Trimming cost V 1 base and J 6 bases, with 18 bases left between them. CDR1 is MNHNS, CDR2 SASEGT, per germline. The investigators sampled blood at baseline, at cycle 4 day 1, and at cycle 7 day 1. This record comes from a study of OX40 agonist ivuxolimab in advanced cancers. Overall study context: At 0.01 to 10 mg/kg, ivuxolimab was administered intravenously to patients every 2 weeks. The study enrolled dose-escalation patients with hepatocellular carcinoma, melanoma, renal cell or head and neck cancer. Study outcomes and limitations: Clonal expansion by week 6 occurred in CD4+ and CD8+ blood T cells (at 0.1 to 3.0 mg/kg).

Profiling relied on immunoSEQ multiplex PCR, and the TCRdb table lists in-frame clones only, not all of them. The sample comprises 70,000 to 80,000 clones, roughly 93% of which are singletons, and 6.2% rests with the top ten. The genes are TRBV6-1 and TRBJ2-2, with unresolved D. The source material was CD4+ or CD8+ T cells sorted from blood, sampled in a trial of the OX40 agonist ivuxolimab. This clonotype was sampled from an adult with an advanced solid tumor such as melanoma, head and neck, liver or kidney cancer. Written as DNA, the CDR3 is TGTGCCAGCAGTGAAGGACCCTACATAGTTGTCGCCGGGGAGCTGTTTTTT. It codes for CASSEGPYIVVAGELFF.